The sequence of this TCR beta chain was determined in a study of T cells in Graves' hyperthyroidism and ophthalmopathy (dated by TCRdb to the late 2010s). Some background on the complete study: Peripheral blood samples were taken at initial diagnosis, before any treatment was given. An independent validation cohort of fewer than 20 hyperthyroidism patients and over 15 patients who later progressed to ophthalmopathy tested prospective prediction of ophthalmopathy. The paper reports TCR Vbeta CDR3 sequencing of some 140 peripheral blood samples: 40 or so ophthalmopathy, under 80 hyperthyroidism and around 17 progressor patients. To identify distinguishing TCR V-J signatures, a discovery cohort of about 95 patients was used, comprising fewer than 45 with Graves' ophthalmopathy and 57 with stable Graves' hyperthyroidism. The 95 to 100 discovery patients were divided at random into training and test sets in a 7:3 ratio. The study also compared thyroid tissue and blood T-cell repertoires from roughly 6 Graves' hyperthyroidism patients. After blood sampling, hyperthyroidism patients were treated with methimazole at a starting dose of 30 mg daily, and ophthalmopathy patients were treated with high-dose intravenous methylprednisolone. The paper's findings and limits, for the study overall: A model built on a 13 V-J signature distinguished ophthalmopathy from stable hyperthyroidism, reaching 87.88% sensitivity and about 81% specificity in cross-validation and 80%/75% in testing. Most expanded thyroid clonotypes (frequency above 0.001) were also found in blood, which suggests that blood repertoires may mirror thyroid immune responses. In validation, progression to ophthalmopathy was predicted by the model with 70.59% sensitivity and roughly 76% specificity, a median of roughly six months before onset. No statistical method was used to fix the sample size in advance, and group allocation was not hidden from the investigators.

This clonotype was seen ten or more times. This clone's antigen is unknown. Within one base of it there is no much larger clone, and no base qualities were kept. At the junction V is shortened by 4 bases and J by 15 bases; bases outside the gene matches: 10. The CDR3 sequence holds 13 residues, the cysteine and phenylalanine included. Here the CDR3 DNA is all that survives: 39 bases in frame from base 1. The germline V gene supplies CDR1 MNHEY and CDR2 SVGEGT. The TCR beta CDR3 regions were amplified from RNA transcripts. The TCR CDR3 was subjected to a first round of RT-PCR using the HTBI primer set and the Qiagen OneStep RT-PCR kit. Libraries were constructed in a second round of multiplex PCR, after which size selection and purification were carried out. The libraries were sequenced on an Illumina HiSeq2000 using paired-end 100 bp reads. As for the authors' bioinformatics: SOAPnuke was used to process the raw data, removing reads that contained adapters or uncalled bases, had a mean Phred below 15, or lacked an exact match to the constant primer or identifier. High-quality paired reads were merged with COPE v1.2.5, and unique nucleotide sequences were defined as clonotypes. MiTCR v1.1 was used to align clonotypes to the IMGT TRBV, TRBD and TRBJ reference segments. Analysis was restricted to V-J combinations with a frequency above 0.0001, which covered 99% to 99.2% of repertoires. The TCS score was defined as F50 (clonal expansion) divided by E x V (chaos), with BLOSUM62-based TCRdist calculated between CDR3 peptides within each V-J. Welch's t-statistics and random forest reduced approximately 520 V-J features to roughly 13, which were used in a naive Bayes classifier (R e1071). The public reads were run again by TCRdb, first through fastp at Q25 and then through MiXCR, and only productive beta chains were kept. Each entry is one CDR3 protein sequence, shown with its most common DNA and genes. Clone size and V and J calls follow TCRdb, not the original study. This sample has 270,000 or so distinct CDR3 sequences in its table, and 20% to 30% of those were observed once. The ten largest clones take up 25% to 30% of the sample.

Hyperthyroidism patients were newly diagnosed, with disease duration under 2 months, and aged 18 to 65 years. Any patient with an uncontrolled infection, another autoimmune disease, pregnancy or lactation was excluded. Clinical symptoms, serum thyroxine and TRAb, thyroid ultrasound, and orbital computed tomography formed the basis for the diagnoses. Blood from progressor patients was collected at the time of first diagnosis with hyperthyroidism, before any ophthalmopathy symptoms had appeared. PBMCs were separated from 10 ml of fresh peripheral blood using Ficoll-Paque density gradient centrifugation. Progressor patients were initially diagnosed with Graves' hyperthyroidism and developed ophthalmopathy during follow-up. Trizol reagent was used to extract total RNA, and RNA quality was then checked on an Agilent 2100 Bioanalyzer.

Sequencing was performed on blood. Recombination joined TRBV6-2 or TRBV6-3 with TRBJ2-1, with TRBD1 matching 9 junction bases. The TCR was taken from a man aged 40-49 years with Graves' hyperthyroidism that later progressed to Graves' ophthalmopathy. In nucleotides, the sequence is TGTGCCAGCAGTTCAGTCTCCGGGGGACAGGGGTTCTTC. It encodes CASSSVSGGQGFF.